A single sample is the source of the 13 T cell receptor beta chains below, sequenced in a study of breast tumors, draining lymph nodes, adjacent tissues. MiXCR, applied by TCRdb to the multiplex PCR reads, yields one record per CDR3 protein. This table has approximately 210,000 distinct CDR3 sequences, about 32% appearing once. Breast cancer patients provided tissue from their axillary draining lymph nodes. Material for sequencing was axillary lymph node tissue. The source of these receptors is a female donor with breast cancer. Some clones in this sample may be carry-over from other donors' samples.

The rearrangement uses TRBV27 and TRBJ2-2; 9 nucleotides align to TRBD1. V dropped 4 bases and J dropped 7; count of bases not matched to a gene: 1. Per the germline V gene, CDR1 is MNHEY and CDR2 is SMNVEV (reference sequence). The CDR3 length is 13 residues. The CDR3 loop is CASSYRGHGELFF. In nucleotides, the CDR3 is TGTGCCAGCAGTTACAGGGGGCACGGGGAGCTGTTTTTT.

This clonotype was seen many times. The rearrangement uses TRBV20-1 and TRBJ1-4; 10 nucleotides align to TRBD1. V lost 6 bases, J lost 8 bases, and 24 bases stayed unmatched. The CDR3 extends over 19 amino acids. CDR1 is DFQATT and CDR2 is SNEGSKA in the germline V gene (reference sequence). The CDR3 protein is CSAALKTRPGTGEGEKLFF. DNA of the CDR3: TGCAGTGCCGCCTTGAAGACCCGTCCCGGGACAGGGGAAGGGGAAAAACTGTTTTTT.

J is TRBJ2-1 and V is TRBV2; TRBD1 agrees at 9 bases. The CDR3 sequence is 16 residues long. V trimming: 6 bases; J trimming: 5 bases; junction bases outside the gene matches: 11. CDR1 SNHLY and CDR2 FYNNEI come from the germline V gene. The CDR3 region has the DNA TGTGCCAGCAGCGATGCGGGACAGGGATTTCACAATGAGCAGTTCTTC. Translation gives CASSDAGQGFHNEQFF. Full variable domain (rest looked up from reference TRBV2 and TRBJ2-1): EPEVTQTPSHQVTQMGQEVILRCVPISNHLYFYWYRQILGQKVEFLVSFYNNEISEKSEIFDDQFSVERPDGSNFTLKIRSTKLEDSAMYFCASSDAGQGFHNEQFFGPGTRLTVL.

This clonotype was counted many times. The chain has TRBV6-6 and TRBJ2-5, with TRBD2 identical over 8 bases. Germline CDR1 is MNHNY and CDR2 is SVGAGI (reference sequence). The length of the CDR3 is 13 residues. V trimming: 7 bases; J trimming: 4 bases; junction bases outside the gene matches: 5. This chain's CDR3 is CASTLGRGETQYF. CDR3 in DNA: TGTGCCAGCACCCTCGGGAGGGGAGAGACCCAGTACTTC.

The V call is TRBV12-3 or TRBV12-4, the J call TRBJ1-5; possible D gene TRBD1, 5 bases. This CDR3 is built from 18 residues. Trimming cost V 4 bases and J 0 bases, with 19 bases left between them. The CDR3 spells CASSWSRGGTGSNQPQHF. The CDR3 bases are TGTGCCAGCAGTTGGTCACGTGGAGGGACTGGTAGCAATCAGCCCCAGCATTTT.

This clonotype came up many times. V usage is TRBV6-6 and J usage is TRBJ2-7; 11 nucleotides agree with TRBD2. Germline CDR1 reads MNHNY; CDR2 reads SVGAGI (reference sequence). The ends lost 8 bases at V and 3 bases at J; junction bases unmatched: 9. This CDR3 is built from 15 residues. CDR3 sequence (DNA): TGTGCCAGCGGACTTAGCGGGAGGGCCTTCTACGAGCAGTACTTC. It encodes CASGLSGRAFYEQYF.

The sample holds one count of this clonotype. This may be a read error, as it is one base from a much larger clone. The chain is built from TRBV7-9 and TRBJ1-1, with TRBD1 matching over 9 bases. Germline V lookup: CDR1 SEHNR, CDR2 FQNEAQ (reference sequence). V dropped 6 bases and J dropped 2; count of bases not matched to a gene: 4. CDR3 size: 14 residues. The CDR3 region is CASSVTGGNTEAFF. The CDR3 coding sequence is TGTGCCAGCAGTGTAACAGGGGGCAACACTGAAGCTTTCTTT.

This clonotype was observed a few times. The chain has TRBV7-9 and TRBJ1-1; D remains unclear. Trimming shortened V by 5 bases and J by 4 bases, and 17 bases separated the two germline ends. Germline CDR1 and CDR2: SEHNR and FQNEAQ (reference sequence). The CDR3 is made up of 15 amino acids. CDR3 loop: CASSEREGWGTEAFF. CDR3 DNA sequence: TGTGCCAGCAGCGAAAGGGAGGGATGGGGCACTGAAGCTTTCTTT.

The V and J genes are TRBV28 and TRBJ2-1; no definite D call. The CDR3 is 15 residues long. Germline V gene data show CDR1 as MDHEN and CDR2 as SYDVKM. The V end was cut by 2 bases, the J end by 0 bases, with 8 bases between. CDR3 nucleotide sequence: TGTGCCAGCAGTTTAAGAGGCGACTCCTACAATGAGCAGTTCTTC. Translated: CASSLRGDSYNEQFF. Complete variable domain (other parts from reference TRBV28 and TRBJ2-1): DVKVTQSSRYLVKRTGEKVFLECVQDMDHENMFWYRQDPGLGLRLIYFSYDVKMKEKGDIPEGYSVSREKKERFSLILESASTNQTSMYLCASSLRGDSYNEQFFGPGTRLTVL.

Ten or more counts support this clonotype. The V call is TRBV20-1, the J call TRBJ2-7; the match to TRBD2 covers 12 bases. V lost 5 bases and J lost 4; bases outside the gene matches: 6. CDR1 DFQATT and CDR2 SNEGSKA come from the germline V gene (reference sequence). The length of the CDR3 is 14 residues. The CDR3 coding sequence is TGCAGTGCTTTTAGGACTAGCGGGGTATACGAGCAGTACTTC. Its protein product is CSAFRTSGVYEQYF.

This clonotype is a singleton in its sample. A much larger clone lies one base from this, so it may be a read error. The chain joins TRBV27 to TRBJ2-3, with D perhaps matching TRBD1 or TRBD2 (6 bases each). In germline, CDR1 is MNHEY, CDR2 SMNVEV (reference sequence). Trimming left V 2 bases short and J 8 bases short, with 20 bases between. The CDR3 covers 16 residues. The CDR3 loop is CASSLGLQGLGGTQYF. The CDR3, as DNA: TGTGCCAGCAGTTTAGGTCTACAGGGTTTGGGAGGTACGCAGTATTTT.

As concerns this clonotype: Since a much larger clone is just one base distant, this may be a read error. The chain recombines TRBV20-1 with TRBJ2-7; no reliable D call. Germline CDR1 and CDR2: DFQATT and SNEGSKA (reference sequence). The CDR3 is 14 amino acids. Trimming pared 0 bases from V and 6 bases from J, leaving 15 bases between. CDR3 amino acids: CSARDMGSPSEQYF. The CDR3, as DNA: TGCAGTGCTAGAGATATGGGGTCCCCTTCCGAGCAGTACTTC.

This clonotype came up many times. The chain uses TRBV27 and TRBJ2-3, with D uncertain. The germline CDR1 and CDR2 sequences are MNHEY and SMNVEV (reference sequence). The CDR3 is 13 residues long. V shed 6 bases and J shed 0 bases, with 7 bases lying between them. This CDR3 reads CASRADSTDTQYF. CDR3 coding DNA: TGTGCCAGCAGGGCGGATAGCACAGATACGCAGTATTTT.